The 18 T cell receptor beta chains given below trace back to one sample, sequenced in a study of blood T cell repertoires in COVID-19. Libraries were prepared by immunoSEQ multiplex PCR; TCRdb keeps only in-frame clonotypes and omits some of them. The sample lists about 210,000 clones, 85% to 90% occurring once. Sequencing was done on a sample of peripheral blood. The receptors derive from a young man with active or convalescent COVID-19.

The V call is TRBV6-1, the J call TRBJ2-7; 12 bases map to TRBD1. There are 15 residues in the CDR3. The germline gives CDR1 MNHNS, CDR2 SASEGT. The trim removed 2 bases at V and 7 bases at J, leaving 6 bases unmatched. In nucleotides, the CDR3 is TGTGCCAGCAGTGAATGGGGACAGGGGGCAGGGGAGCAGTACTTC. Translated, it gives CASSEWGQGAGEQYF.

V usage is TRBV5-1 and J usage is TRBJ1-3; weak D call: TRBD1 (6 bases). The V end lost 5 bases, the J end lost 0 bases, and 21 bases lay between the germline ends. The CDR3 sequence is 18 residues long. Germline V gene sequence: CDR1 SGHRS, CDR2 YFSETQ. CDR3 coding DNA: TGCGCCAGCAGACAACATATGAATCCGGGACACTCTGGAAACACCATATATTTT. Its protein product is CASRQHMNPGHSGNTIYF.

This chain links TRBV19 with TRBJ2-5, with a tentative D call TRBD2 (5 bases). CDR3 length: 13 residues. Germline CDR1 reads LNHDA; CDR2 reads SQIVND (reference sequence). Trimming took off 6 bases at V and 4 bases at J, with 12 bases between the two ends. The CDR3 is CASRRVGGETQYF. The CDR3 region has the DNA TGTGCCAGTAGGAGGGTCGGAGGAGAGACCCAGTACTTC.

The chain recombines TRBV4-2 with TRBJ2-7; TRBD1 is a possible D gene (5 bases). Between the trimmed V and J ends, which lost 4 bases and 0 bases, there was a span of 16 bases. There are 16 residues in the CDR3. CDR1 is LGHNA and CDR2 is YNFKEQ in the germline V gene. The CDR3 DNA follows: TGTGCCAGCAGCCCCCAAGGGCCAGGGAACTCCTACGAGCAGTACTTC. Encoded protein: CASSPQGPGNSYEQYF.

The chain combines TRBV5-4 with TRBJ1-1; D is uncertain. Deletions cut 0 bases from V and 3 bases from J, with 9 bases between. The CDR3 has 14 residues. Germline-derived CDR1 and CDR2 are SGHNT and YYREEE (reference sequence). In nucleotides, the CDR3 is TGTGCCAGCAGCTTGGACATGGTGGACACTGAAGCTTTCTTT. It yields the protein CASSLDMVDTEAFF.

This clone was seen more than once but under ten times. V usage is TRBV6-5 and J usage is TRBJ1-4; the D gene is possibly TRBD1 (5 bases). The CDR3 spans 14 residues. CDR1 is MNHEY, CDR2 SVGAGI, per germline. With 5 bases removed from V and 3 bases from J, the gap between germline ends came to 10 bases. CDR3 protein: CASSLRVSNEKLFF. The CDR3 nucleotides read TGTGCCAGCAGTCTCAGGGTTTCTAATGAAAAACTGTTTTTT.

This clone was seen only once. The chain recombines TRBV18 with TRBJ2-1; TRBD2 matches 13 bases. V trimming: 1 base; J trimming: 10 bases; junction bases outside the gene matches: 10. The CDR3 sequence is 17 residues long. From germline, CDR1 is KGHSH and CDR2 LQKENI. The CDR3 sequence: CASSPLTGLAGVGEQFF. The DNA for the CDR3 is TGTGCCAGCTCACCACTGACCGGACTAGCGGGAGTTGGAGAGCAGTTCTTC.

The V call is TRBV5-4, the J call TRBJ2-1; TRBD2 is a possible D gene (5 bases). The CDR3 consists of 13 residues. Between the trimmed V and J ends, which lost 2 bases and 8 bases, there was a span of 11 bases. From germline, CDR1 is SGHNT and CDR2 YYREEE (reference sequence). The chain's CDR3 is CASSFTGFDEQFF. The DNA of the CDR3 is TGTGCCAGCAGCTTCACGGGGTTCGATGAGCAGTTCTTC.

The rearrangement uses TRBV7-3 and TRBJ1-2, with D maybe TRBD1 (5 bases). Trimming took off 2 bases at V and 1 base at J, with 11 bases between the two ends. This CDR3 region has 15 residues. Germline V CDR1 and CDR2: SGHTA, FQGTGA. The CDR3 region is CASSLSGANNYGYTF. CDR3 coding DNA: TGTGCCAGCAGCTTATCTGGGGCGAATAACTATGGCTACACCTTC. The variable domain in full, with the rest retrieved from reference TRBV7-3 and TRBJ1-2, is GAGVSQTPSNKVTEKGKYVELRCDPISGHTALYWYRQSLGQGPEFLIYFQGTGAADDSGLPNDRFFAVRPEGSVSTLKIQRTERGDSAVYLCASSLSGANNYGYTFGSGTRLTVV.

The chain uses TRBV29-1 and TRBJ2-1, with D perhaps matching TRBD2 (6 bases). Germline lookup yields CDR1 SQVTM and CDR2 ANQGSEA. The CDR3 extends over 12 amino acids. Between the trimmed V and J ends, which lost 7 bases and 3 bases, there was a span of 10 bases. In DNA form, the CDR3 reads TGCAGCGCGGGACTTTACTACAATGAGCAGTTCTTC. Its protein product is CSAGLYYNEQFF.

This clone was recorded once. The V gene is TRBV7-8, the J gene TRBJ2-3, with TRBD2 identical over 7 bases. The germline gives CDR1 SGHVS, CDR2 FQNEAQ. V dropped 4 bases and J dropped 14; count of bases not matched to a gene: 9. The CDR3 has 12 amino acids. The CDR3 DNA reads TGTGCCAGCAGCTCTCGGGGACTATCTCGGTATTTT. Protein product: CASSSRGLSRYF.

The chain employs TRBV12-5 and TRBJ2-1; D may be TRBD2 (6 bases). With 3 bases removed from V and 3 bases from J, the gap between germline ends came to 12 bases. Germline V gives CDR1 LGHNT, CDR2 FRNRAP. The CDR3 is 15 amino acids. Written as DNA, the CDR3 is TGTGCTAGTGGTTTCGGATACGGGAGCTACAATGAGCAGTTCTTC. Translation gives CASGFGYGSYNEQFF.

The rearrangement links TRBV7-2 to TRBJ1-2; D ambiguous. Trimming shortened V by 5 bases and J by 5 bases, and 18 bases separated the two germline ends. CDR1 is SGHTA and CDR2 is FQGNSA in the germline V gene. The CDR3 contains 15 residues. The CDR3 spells CASSLGYGPLYGYTF. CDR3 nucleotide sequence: TGTGCCAGCAGCCTTGGTTACGGTCCGTTGTATGGCTACACCTTC.

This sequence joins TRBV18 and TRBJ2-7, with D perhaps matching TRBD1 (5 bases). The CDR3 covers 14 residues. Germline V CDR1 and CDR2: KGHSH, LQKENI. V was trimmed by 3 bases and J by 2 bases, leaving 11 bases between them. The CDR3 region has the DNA TGTGCCAGCTCACCCTCCAGGGATGCCTACGAGCAGTACTTC. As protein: CASSPSRDAYEQYF.

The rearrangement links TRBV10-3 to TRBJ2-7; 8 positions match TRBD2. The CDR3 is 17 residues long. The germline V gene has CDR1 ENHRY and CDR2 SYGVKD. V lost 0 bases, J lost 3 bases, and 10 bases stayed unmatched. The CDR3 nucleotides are TGTGCCATCAGTGAGTCTGCGGGGACGGGAGGGGGCTACGAGCAGTACTTC. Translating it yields CAISESAGTGGGYEQYF.

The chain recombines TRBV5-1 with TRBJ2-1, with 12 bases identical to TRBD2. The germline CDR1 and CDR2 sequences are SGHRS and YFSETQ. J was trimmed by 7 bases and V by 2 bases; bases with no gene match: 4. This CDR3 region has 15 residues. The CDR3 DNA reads TGCGCCAGCAGCTTACTAGCGGGGGGCCAGAATGAGCAGTTCTTC. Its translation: CASSLLAGGQNEQFF.

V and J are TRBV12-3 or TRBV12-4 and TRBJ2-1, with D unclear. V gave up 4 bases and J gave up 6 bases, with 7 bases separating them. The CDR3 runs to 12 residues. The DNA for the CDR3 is TGTGCCAGCAGTTCCCTTTCCAATGAGCAGTTCTTC. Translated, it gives CASSSLSNEQFF.

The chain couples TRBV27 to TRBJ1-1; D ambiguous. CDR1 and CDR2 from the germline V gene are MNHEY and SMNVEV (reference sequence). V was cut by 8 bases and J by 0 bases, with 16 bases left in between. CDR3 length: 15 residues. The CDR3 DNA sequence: TGTGCCAGCCCCTCGAACGGGATCATGAACACTGAAGCTTTCTTT. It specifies CASPSNGIMNTEAFF.